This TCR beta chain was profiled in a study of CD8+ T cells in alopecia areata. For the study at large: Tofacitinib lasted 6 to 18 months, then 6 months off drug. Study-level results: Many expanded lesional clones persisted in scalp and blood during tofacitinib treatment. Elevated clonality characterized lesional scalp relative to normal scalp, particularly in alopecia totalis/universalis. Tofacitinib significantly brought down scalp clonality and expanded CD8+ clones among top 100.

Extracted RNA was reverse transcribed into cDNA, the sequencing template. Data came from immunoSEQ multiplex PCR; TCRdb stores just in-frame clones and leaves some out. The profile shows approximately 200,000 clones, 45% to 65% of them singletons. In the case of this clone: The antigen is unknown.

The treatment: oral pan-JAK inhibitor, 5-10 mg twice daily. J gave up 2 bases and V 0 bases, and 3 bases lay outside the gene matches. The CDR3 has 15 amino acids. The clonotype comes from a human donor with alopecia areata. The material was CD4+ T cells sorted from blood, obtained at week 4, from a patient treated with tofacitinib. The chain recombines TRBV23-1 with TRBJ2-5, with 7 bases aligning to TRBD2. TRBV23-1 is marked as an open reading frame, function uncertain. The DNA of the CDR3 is TGCGCCAGCAGTCAATCGGCGGGGGTACAAGAGACCCAGTACTTC. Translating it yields CASSQSAGVQETQYF.